This T cell receptor beta chain appears in the sequencing data of a study of shared T cell receptors in the human thymus. Looked up from germline, CDR1 is SGHNT and CDR2 is YENEEA. The CDR3 totals 14 residues. The J segment lost 3 bases and the V segment lost 1 base, leaving 3 bases of the junction unmatched. The assay was immunoSEQ multiplex PCR, and TCRdb's table has in-frame clones only and misses some. The table shows over 450,000 clones, with around 82% occurring only once. The same sample was also studied in work on human thymus T cells. From that paper: Unrelated people showed highly overlapping thymic repertoires, related research reported.

Sequencing was done on a sample of thymocytes. This chain links TRBV11-3 with TRBJ2-7, with 7 bases fitting TRBD2. This sequence originates from a boy in the first two years of life with a congenital heart defect. CDR3 coding DNA: TGTGCCAGCAGCTTAGGGTCGGGAGGCTACGAGCAGTACTTC. It yields the protein CASSLGSGGYEQYF.